This TCR beta chain comes out of a study of T cells in women clearing cervical HPV infection. Study overall: HLA type could not be excluded as a confounder.

Points on this clone: Its antigen remains unknown.

Study-wide results and limits: A classifier using richness and V gene abundances reached an AUC of roughly 0.83. Unknown T-cell numbers per sample may underlie the richness differences.

Using immunoSEQ multiplex PCR, the repertoire was profiled, and TCRdb retains in-frame clones only, with some absent. This sample's table reports 40,000 to 55,000 clones. The sequenced material came from blood buffy coat. This TCR derives from a woman between 18 and 75 years old with a cervical HPV16 infection that either progressed to CIN3+ or cleared (not recorded which).

The CDR3 protein is CASSIQGDDNDYTF. CDR3 bases read: TGTGCCAGTAGTATTCAGGGGGACGACAATGAC. The V and J genes are TRBV19 and TRBJ1-2, with 7 bases identical to TRBD1. The CDR3 end is not reached by the read, which stops 3 residues before it; the germline J gene fills it in. This CDR3 has 14 residues. Germline CDR1 LNHDA, CDR2 SQIVND (reference sequence).